These T cell receptor beta chains were read from a single sample in a study of lung T cells in sarcoidosis with Löfgren's syndrome. TCRdb ran MiXCR on the reads and lists one entry per CDR3 protein. The repertoire includes 15,000 to 20,000 distinct CDR3 sequences, less than 25% of them detected once, and about 4% sits in the top ten. Sequencing used CD4+ T cells from PBMCs. These receptors came from a human donor with sarcoidosis (Löfgren's syndrome or another form), or a control subject (not recorded which). Each CDR3 is given with its conserved first and last residue. A D gene is named only where the DNA matches it firmly. Clone sizes are given selectively: once, few, many, or a class where the clone is expanded.

many TRBJ1-6 TRBV28 NA CASSPHSQVFPLHF TGTGCCAGCAGCCCACATTCCCAGGTTTTTCCCCTCCACTTT
many TRBJ2-1 TRBV24-1 NA CATSDLRQGSNEQFF TGTGCCACCAGTGATTTGCGGCAGGGCTCCAATGAGCAGTTCTTC
many TRBJ2-3 TRBV6-1 TRBD1 CASSHRGDTQYF TGTGCCAGCAGCCACAGGGGCGATACGCAGTATTTT
medium-sized TRBJ2-2 TRBV28 NA CASTGPTRAGELFF TGTGCCAGCACCGGTCCGACTCGGGCAGGGGAGCTGTTTTTT
NA TRBJ1-5 TRBV27 NA CASSFGRVQPQHF TGCGCCAGCAGTTTCGGCAGGGTTCAGCCCCAGCATTTT
many TRBJ2-3 TRBV7-8 TRBD2 CASSLVLGLAQERDTQYF TGTGCCAGCAGCTTAGTCCTCGGACTAGCGCAAGAGAGGGATACGCAGTATTTT
many TRBJ1-3 TRBV20-1 NA CSATQDPGNTIYF TGCAGTGCCACCCAGGATCCTGGAAACACCATATATTTT
many TRBJ2-3 TRBV5-1 TRBD2 CASSLLRGGGASDTQYF TGCGCCAGCAGCTTGCTACGAGGCGGGGGGGCTTCAGATACGCAGTATTTT
many TRBJ1-5 TRBV19 NA CASSPPQGQPQHF TGTGCCAGTAGTCCACCACAGGGTCAGCCCCAGCATTTT
NA TRBJ2-1 TRBV11-3 TRBD2 CASGFDGRRNEQFF TGTGCCAGCGGCTTCGACGGGAGGCGGAATGAGCAGTTCTTT
many TRBJ2-3 TRBV4-2 NA CASSPMQGPDTQYF TGTGCCAGCAGCCCGATGCAGGGGCCAGATACGCAGTATTTT
medium-sized TRBJ2-7 TRBV6-2/TRBV6-3 NA CASSRPQTVGYYEQYF TGTGCCAGCAGCCGACCTCAGACGGTAGGCTACTACGAGCAGTACTTC
many TRBJ1-5 TRBV28 TRBD1 CASRITGGSNQPQHF TGTGCCAGCAGGATAACAGGGGGTAGCAATCAGCCCCAGCATTTT
many TRBJ1-4 TRBV19 TRBD1 CASSIGTGGASGKLFF TGTGCCAGTAGTATCGGGACAGGGGGCGCATCGGGAAAACTGTTTTTT
medium-sized TRBJ1-2 TRBV28 NA CASGVTDLNGGYTF TGTGCCAGCGGGGTGACAGATCTTAACGGAGGCTACACCTTC
NA TRBJ2-7 TRBV11-2 NA CASSLGLESSYEQYF TGTGCCAGCAGCTTAGGTCTAGAGAGCTCCTACGAGCAGTACTTC
many TRBJ2-5 TRBV20-1 TRBD2 CSARDPGTSGREVQETQYF TGCAGTGCTAGAGATCCCGGGACTAGCGGGAGGGAAGTCCAAGAGACCCAGTACTTC
medium-sized TRBJ2-3 TRBV28 TRBD1 CASSPGQGSTDTQYF TGTGCCAGCAGTCCCGGACAGGGTAGCACAGATACGCAGTATTTT
many TRBJ2-5 TRBV11-2 TRBD2 CASSTGLAGAETQYF TGTGCCAGCAGCACGGGACTAGCGGGAGCGGAGACCCAGTACTTC
many TRBJ1-1 TRBV2 NA CASRHRGPTSTEAFF TGTGCCAGCCGCCACCGGGGCCCGACGAGCACTGAAGCTTTCTTT
medium-sized TRBJ2-7 TRBV27 NA CASSLYQGQGYEQYF TGTGCCAGCAGTTTATACCAGGGCCAAGGCTACGAGCAGTACTTC
many TRBJ2-3 TRBV3-1 NA CASSQVASLGLDTQYF TGTGCCAGCAGCCAAGTTGCATCCCTCGGCCTAGATACGCAGTATTTT